The source of this T cell receptor (beta chain) is a study of cytomegalovirus exposure and HLA in healthy donors. About the research overall: The same platform was used for the roughly 130 validation repertoires as for the 666 first-cohort repertoires, as reported in a later analysis. Overall study findings and caveats: In vitro work confirmed that three CMV-associated chains recognize CMV antigens.

TCRdb keeps only in-frame clones here, not all; method: immunoSEQ multiplex PCR. The data show approximately 240,000 clones, 90% to 95% seen once. This clone was observed once. The antigen is not known. The CDR3 has 13 amino acids. The V end was cut by 4 bases, the J end by 2 bases, with 9 bases between. CDR1 SGHNT and CDR2 YYREEE come from the germline V gene (reference sequence). This chain links TRBV5-4 with TRBJ1-1; no clear D. The TCR was taken from a woman between 18 and 29 years old in good health and CMV-seronegative. The sample consisted of PBMCs. CDR3 residues: CASSPEYNTEAFF. The CDR3 DNA reads TGTGCCAGCAGCCCCGAGTATAACACTGAAGCTTTCTTT. The whole variable domain, filled in from reference TRBV5-4 and TRBJ1-1, reads ETGVTQSPTHLIKTRGQQVTLRCSSQSGHNTVSWYQQALGQGPQFIFQYYREEENGRGNFPPRFSGLQFPNYSSELNVNALELDDSALYLCASSPEYNTEAFFGQGTRLTVV.